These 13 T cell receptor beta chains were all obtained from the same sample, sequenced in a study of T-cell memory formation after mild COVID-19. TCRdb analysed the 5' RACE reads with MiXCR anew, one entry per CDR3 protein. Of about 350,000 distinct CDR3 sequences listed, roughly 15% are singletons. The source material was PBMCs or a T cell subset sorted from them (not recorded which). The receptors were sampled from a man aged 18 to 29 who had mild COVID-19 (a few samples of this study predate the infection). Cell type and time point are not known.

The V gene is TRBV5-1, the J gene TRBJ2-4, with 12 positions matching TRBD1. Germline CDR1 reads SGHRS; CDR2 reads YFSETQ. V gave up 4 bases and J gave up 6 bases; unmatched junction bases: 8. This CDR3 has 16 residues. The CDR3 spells CASSHGTGGVGNIQYF. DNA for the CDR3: TGCGCCAGCAGCCACGGGACAGGGGGCGTTGGAAACATTCAGTACTTC.

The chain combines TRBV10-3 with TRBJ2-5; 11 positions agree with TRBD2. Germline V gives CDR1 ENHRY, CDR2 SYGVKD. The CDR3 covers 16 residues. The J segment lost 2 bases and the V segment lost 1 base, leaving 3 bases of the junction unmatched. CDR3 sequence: CAISEWLAGGQETQYF. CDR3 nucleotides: TGTGCCATCAGTGAGTGGCTAGCGGGGGGACAAGAGACCCAGTACTTC.

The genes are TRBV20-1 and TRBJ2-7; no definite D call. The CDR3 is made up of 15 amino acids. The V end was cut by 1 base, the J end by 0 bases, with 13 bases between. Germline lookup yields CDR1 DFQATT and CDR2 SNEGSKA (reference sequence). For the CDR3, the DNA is TGCAGTGCTAGAGGACACAGTAGGAGCTCCTACGAGCAGTACGTC. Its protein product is CSARGHSRSSYEQYV.

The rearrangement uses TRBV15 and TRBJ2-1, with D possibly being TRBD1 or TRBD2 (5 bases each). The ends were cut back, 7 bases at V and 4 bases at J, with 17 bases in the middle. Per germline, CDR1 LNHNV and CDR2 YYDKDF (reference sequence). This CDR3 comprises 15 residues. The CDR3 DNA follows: TGTGCCACCACTACCGGGACGCAAGAATACAATGAGCAGTTCTTC. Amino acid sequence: CATTTGTQEYNEQFF.

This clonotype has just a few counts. The CDR3 spells CASSQDLIQGRQPQHF. CDR3 nucleotide sequence: TGCGCCAGCAGCCAAGATCTGATCCAGGGTCGTCAGCCCCAGCATTTT. The rearrangement joins TRBV4-3 to TRBJ1-5; D is possibly TRBD1 (5 bases). Germline V gives CDR1 LGHNA, CDR2 YSLEER. The CDR3 is 16 amino acids. Trimming removed 0 bases from V and 6 bases from J, with 15 bases in between.

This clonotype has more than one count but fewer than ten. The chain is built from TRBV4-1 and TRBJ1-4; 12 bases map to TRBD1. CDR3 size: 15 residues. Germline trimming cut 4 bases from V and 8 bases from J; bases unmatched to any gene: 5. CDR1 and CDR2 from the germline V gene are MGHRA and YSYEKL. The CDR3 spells CASSRDGTGGEKLFF. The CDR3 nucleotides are TGCGCCAGCAGCCGAGATGGGACAGGGGGCGAAAAACTGTTTTTT.

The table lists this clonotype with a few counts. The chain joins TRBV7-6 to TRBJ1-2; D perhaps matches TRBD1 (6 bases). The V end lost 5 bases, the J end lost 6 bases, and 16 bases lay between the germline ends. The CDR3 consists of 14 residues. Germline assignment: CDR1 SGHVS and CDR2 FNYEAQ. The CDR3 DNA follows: TGTGCCAGCAGCCCGTATGGGGGCGTCGATGGCTACACCTTC. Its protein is CASSPYGGVDGYTF. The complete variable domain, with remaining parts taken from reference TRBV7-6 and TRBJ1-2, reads GAGVSQSPRYKVTKRGQDVALRCDPISGHVSLYWYRQALGQGPEFLTYFNYEAQQDKSGLPNDRFSAERPEGSISTLTIQRTEQRDSAMYRCASSPYGGVDGYTFGSGTRLTVV.

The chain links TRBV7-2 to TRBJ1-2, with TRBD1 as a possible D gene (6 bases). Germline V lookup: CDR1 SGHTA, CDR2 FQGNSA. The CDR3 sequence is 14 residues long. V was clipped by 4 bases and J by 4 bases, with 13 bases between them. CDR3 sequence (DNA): TGTGCCAGCAGCTCGGACAGATCTGGCTATGGCTACACCTTC. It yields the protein CASSSDRSGYGYTF.

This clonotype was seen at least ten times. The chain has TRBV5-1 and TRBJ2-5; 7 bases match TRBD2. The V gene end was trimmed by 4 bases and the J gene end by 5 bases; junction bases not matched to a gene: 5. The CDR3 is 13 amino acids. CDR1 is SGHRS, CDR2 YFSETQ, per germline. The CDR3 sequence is CASSNQGGETQYF. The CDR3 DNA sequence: TGCGCCAGCAGCAACCAGGGAGGGGAGACCCAGTACTTC.

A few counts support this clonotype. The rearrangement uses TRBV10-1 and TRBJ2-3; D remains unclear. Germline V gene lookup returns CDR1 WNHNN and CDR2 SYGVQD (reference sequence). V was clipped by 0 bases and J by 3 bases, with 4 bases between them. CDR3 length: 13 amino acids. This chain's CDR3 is CASSESGTDTQYF. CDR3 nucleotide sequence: TGCGCCAGCAGTGAGTCAGGGACAGATACGCAGTATTTT.

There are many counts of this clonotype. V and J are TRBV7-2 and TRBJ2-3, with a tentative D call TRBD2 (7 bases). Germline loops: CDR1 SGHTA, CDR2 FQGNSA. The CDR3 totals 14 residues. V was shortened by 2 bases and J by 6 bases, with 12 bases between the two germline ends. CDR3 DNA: TGTGCCAGCAGCTTAACCGGGGGGCGGGATACGCAGTATTTT. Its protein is CASSLTGGRDTQYF.

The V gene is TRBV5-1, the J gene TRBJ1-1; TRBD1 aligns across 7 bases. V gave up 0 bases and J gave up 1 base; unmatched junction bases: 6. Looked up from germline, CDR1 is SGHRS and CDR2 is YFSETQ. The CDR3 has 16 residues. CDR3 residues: CASSLAGDRANTEAFF. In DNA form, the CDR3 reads TGCGCCAGCAGCTTGGCTGGAGACAGGGCGAACACTGAAGCTTTCTTT.

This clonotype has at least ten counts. CDR3 sequence: CASSLYYNEQFF. CDR3 in DNA: TGTGCCAGCAGCCTCTATTACAATGAGCAGTTCTTC. The chain couples TRBV7-8 to TRBJ2-1; no clear D gene. The ends were cut back, 5 bases at V and 4 bases at J, with 6 bases in the middle. The CDR3 consists of 12 residues. The V gene's germline CDR1 is SGHVS and CDR2 FQNEAQ.